This TCR beta chain was captured in a study of cytomegalovirus exposure and HLA in healthy donors. Looking at the study overall: An early release of data contained roughly 86 million unique TCRs, which came from HLA-typed donors. Study conclusions and caveats: HLA alleles showed associations with some 15,000 TCR beta sequences in a later analysis, at a 0.05 false discovery rate. Researchers counted around 180 TCR beta chains as cytomegalovirus-associated. Available immune exposure information was restricted to CMV serostatus only.

The PCR employed 60 Vbeta primers together with 13 Jbeta primers. TCRdb's copy holds only in-frame clones and misses some; the assay was immunoSEQ multiplex PCR. The sample has around 220,000 clones; roughly four fifths are singletons. A remark on this clone: As yet, its antigen is unknown.

Germline CDR1 is SSHAT and CDR2 is FNYEAQ (reference sequence). The CDR3 length is 16 residues. Trimming took off 2 bases at V and 3 bases at J, with 13 bases between the two ends. The TCR comes from a girl aged 2 to 9 in good health and CMV-seronegative. The chain couples TRBV7-7 to TRBJ2-2, with D possibly being TRBD1 (6 bases). Sequenced sample: PBMCs. DNA of the CDR3: TGTGCCAGCAGCTTAAACACAGGGCTGTACACCGGGGAGCTGTTTTTT. This gives the protein CASSLNTGLYTGELFF.